This T cell receptor (beta chain) was recorded in a study of cytomegalovirus exposure and HLA in healthy donors. Samples came from healthy bone marrow donors. Study-wide results and limits: Sequencing depth roughly uniform across donors was assumed in presence/absence analyses.

The PCR contained 60 Vbeta and 13 Jbeta primers. Here immunoSEQ multiplex PCR was the method, and the copy in TCRdb shows in-frame clones only, minus some. The sample includes roughly 160,000 clones, more than 65% seen only once; the top ten take approximately 1.3%. About this clone itself: Antigen specificity is unknown.

The germline gives CDR1 SGDLS, CDR2 YYNGEE. The CDR3 runs to 14 residues. V was clipped by 4 bases and J by 5 bases, with 12 bases between them. Specimen: PBMCs. This TCR was sampled from a man in his thirties or forties in good health and CMV-seronegative. V usage is TRBV9 and J usage is TRBJ2-2; maybe TRBD2 (5 bases). The chain's CDR3 is CASSSSRGTGELFF. The CDR3 DNA reads as TGTGCCAGCAGCTCCTCTAGAGGGACCGGGGAGCTGTTTTTT.